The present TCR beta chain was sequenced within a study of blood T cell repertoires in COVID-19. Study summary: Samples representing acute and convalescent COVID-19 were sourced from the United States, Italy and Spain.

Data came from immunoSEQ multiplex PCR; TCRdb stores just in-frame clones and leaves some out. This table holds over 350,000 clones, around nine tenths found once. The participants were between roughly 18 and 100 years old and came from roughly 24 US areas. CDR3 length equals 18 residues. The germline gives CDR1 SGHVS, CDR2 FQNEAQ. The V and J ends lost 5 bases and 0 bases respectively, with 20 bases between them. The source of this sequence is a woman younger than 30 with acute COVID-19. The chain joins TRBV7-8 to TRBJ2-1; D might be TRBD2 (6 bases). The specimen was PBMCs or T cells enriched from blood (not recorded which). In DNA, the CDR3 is TGTGCCAGCAGCGGATCGGGAGTGGGGACGAGCTCCTACAATGAGCAGTTCTTC. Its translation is CASSGSGVGTSSYNEQFF.